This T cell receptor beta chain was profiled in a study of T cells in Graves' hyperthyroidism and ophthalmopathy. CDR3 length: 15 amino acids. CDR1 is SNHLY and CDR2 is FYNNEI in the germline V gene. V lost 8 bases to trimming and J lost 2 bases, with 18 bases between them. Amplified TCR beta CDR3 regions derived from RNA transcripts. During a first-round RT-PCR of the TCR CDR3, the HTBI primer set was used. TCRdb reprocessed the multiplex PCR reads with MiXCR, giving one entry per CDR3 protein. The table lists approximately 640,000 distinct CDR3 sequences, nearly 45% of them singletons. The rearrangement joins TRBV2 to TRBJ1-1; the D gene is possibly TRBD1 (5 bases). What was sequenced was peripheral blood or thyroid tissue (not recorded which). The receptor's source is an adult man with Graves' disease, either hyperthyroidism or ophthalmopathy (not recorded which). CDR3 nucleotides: TGTGCCAGCGTAACGGTCGGGACTCCAAACACTGAAGCTTTCTTT. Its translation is CASVTVGTPNTEAFF.